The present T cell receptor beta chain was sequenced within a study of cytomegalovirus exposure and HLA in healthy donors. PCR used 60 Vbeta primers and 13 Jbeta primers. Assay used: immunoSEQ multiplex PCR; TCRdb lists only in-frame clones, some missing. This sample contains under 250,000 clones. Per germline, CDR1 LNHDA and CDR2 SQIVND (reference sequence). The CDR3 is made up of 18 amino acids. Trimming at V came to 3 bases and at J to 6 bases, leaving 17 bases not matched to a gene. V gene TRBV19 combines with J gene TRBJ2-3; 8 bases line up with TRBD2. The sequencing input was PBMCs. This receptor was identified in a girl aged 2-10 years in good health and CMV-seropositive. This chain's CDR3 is CASSIRGIGGRPSDTQYF. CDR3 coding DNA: TGTGCCAGTAGTATTAGGGGGATTGGCGGGAGGCCCTCGGATACGCAGTATTTT.